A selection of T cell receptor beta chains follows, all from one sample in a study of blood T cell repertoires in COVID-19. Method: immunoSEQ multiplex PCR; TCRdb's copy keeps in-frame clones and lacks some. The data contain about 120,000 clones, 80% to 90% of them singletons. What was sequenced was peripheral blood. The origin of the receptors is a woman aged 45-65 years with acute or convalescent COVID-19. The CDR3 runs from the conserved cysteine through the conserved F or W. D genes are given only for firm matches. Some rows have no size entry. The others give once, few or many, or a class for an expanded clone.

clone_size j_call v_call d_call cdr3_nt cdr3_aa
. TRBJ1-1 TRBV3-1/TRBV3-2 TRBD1 TGTGCCAGCAGCGGGTTGGACAGGATGAACACTGAAGCTTTCTTT CASSGLDRMNTEAFF
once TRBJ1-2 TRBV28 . TGTGCCAGCAGTTTCCCCGAACAGGGAAACTATGGCTACACCTTC CASSFPEQGNYGYTF
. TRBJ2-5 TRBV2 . TGTGCCAGCAGTGAGTTAGCCGGAGAGACCCAGTACTTC CASSELAGETQYF
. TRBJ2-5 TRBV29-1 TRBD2 TGCAGCGTTCTCAAACCACCGGGACTAGCGGCAAAAGAGACCCAGTACTTC CSVLKPPGLAAKETQYF
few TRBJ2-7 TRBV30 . TGTGCCTGGACTCTCGCAGATCCCTACGAGCAGTACTTC CAWTLADPYEQYF
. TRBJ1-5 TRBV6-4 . TGTGCCAGCAGTGATGAGAAATATAGCAATCAGCCCCAGCATTTT CASSDEKYSNQPQHF
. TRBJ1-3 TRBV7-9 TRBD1 TGTGCCAGCAGCTACCGGGACAGGGAAACTGGAAACACCATATATTTT CASSYRDRETGNTIYF
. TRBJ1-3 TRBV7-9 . TGTGCCAGCAGCTTCCAGGGCCCTCCTTTTAGCTCTGGAAACACCATATATTTT CASSFQGPPFSSGNTIYF
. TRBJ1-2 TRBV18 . TGTGCCAGCTCACAGAGGGAAGAGGGTGGCTACACCTTC CASSQREEGGYTF
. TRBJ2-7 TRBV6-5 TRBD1 TGTGCCGGAGGACAGGGCACCTACGAGCAGTACTTC CAGGQGTYEQYF
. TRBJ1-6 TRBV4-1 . TGCGCCAGCAGCCAAGACCGGGGGGCGATTCACTCACCCCTCCACTTT CASSQDRGAIHSPLHF
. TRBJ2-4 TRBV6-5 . TGTGCCAGCAAGACCCTACAGGGAACAAACATTCAGTACTTC CASKTLQGTNIQYF
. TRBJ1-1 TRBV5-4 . TGTGCCAGCACCACTGGGGGGGGACGGAGCACTGAAGCTTTCTTT CASTTGGGRSTEAFF
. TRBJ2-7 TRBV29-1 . TGCAGCGCTATGACAGGTGTCGTCTACGAGCAGTACTTC CSAMTGVVYEQYF
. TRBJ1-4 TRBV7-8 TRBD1 TGTGCCAGCAGCTTCTCCGGGACAGGGGTTGGTGAAAAACTGTTTTTT CASSFSGTGVGEKLFF
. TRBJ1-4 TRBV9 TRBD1 TGTGCCAGCAGCCCGGGACAGACTAATGAAAAACTGTTTTTT CASSPGQTNEKLFF
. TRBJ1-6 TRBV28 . TGTGCCAGCAGACTGAGTGCTGGACAGAAGGATTCACCCCTCCACTTT CASRLSAGQKDSPLHF
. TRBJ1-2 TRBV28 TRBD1 TGTGCCAGCGGCCGATCCGGGACAGAATATGGCTACACCTTC CASGRSGTEYGYTF
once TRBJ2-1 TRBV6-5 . TGTGCCAGCGGCCTAGCTCGGAATGAGCAGTTCTTC CASGLARNEQFF
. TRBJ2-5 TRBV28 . TGTGCCAGCAGCTCAGAGACCCAGTACTTC CASSSETQYF
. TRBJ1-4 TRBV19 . TGTGCCAGTAGTATAAAGGAGGGCGCAACTAATGAAAAACTGTTTTTT CASSIKEGATNEKLFF
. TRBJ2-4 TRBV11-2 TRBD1 TGTGCCAGCAGCCCGGGACAGGGGGCTTCAAAAAACATTCAGTACTTC CASSPGQGASKNIQYF
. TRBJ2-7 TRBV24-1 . TGTGCCACCAGTGACAGCTACGAGCAGTACTTC CATSDSYEQYF
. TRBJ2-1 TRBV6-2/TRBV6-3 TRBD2 TGTGCCAGCAGCCTTAAACTTAGCGGGAGGAGAAGCAATGAGCAGTTCTTC CASSLKLSGRRSNEQFF
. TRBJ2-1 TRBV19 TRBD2 TGTGCCAGTAGTGGTAGCGGGAGTCCCCACAATGAGCAGTTCTTC CASSGSGSPHNEQFF
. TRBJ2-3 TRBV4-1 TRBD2 TGCGCCAGCAGCCAAGAGTCCCTAGCGGGGGGGCCGTATTTT CASSQESLAGGPYF
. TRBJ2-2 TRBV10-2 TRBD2 TGCGCCGTAGCGGGAGGGAATAATGGCGGGGAGCTGTTTTTT CAVAGGNNGGELFF
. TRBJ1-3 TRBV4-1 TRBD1 TGCGCCAGCAGCCCCCGACAGGGACAGGCTGGAAACACCATATATTTT CASSPRQGQAGNTIYF
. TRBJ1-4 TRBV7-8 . TGTGCCAGCAGCGCCCGCGCAGGTTTTAATGAAAAACTGTTTTTT CASSARAGFNEKLFF
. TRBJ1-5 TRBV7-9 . TGTGCCAGCAGCTTAGGGGGGAGGGTTGGTCAGCCCCAGCATTTT CASSLGGRVGQPQHF
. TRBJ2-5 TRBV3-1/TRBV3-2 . TGTGCCAGCAGCCGTTGGACAATTACGGAGACCCAGTACTTC CASSRWTITETQYF
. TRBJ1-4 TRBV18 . TGTGCCAGCTCACCACCGATCGGGGAGGAGGATGAAAAACTGTTTTTT CASSPPIGEEDEKLFF
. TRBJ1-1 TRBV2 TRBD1 TGTGCCAGCAATAGACAGGGAGAAGCTTTCTTT CASNRQGEAFF